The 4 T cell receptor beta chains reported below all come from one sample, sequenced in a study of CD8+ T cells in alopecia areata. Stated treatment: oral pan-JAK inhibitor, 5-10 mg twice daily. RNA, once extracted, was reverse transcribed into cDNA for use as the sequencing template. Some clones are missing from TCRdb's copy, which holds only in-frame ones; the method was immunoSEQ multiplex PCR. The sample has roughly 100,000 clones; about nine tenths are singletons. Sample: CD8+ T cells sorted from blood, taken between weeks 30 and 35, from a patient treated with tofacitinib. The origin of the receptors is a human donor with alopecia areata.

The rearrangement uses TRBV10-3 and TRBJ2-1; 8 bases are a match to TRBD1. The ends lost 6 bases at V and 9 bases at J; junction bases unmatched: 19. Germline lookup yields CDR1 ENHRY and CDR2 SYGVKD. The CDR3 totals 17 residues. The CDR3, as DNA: TGTGCCATCAGAGGCCTCAGGGGGCAAGATTACCGCACTGAGCAGTTCTTC. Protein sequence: CAIRGLRGQDYRTEQFF.

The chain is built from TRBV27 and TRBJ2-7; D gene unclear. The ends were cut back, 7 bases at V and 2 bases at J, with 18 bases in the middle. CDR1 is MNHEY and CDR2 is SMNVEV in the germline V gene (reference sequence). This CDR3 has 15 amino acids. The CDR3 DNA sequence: TGTGCCAGCACCTCTTCTTTTGCCAGGACCTACGAGCAGTACTTC. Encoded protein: CASTSSFARTYEQYF.

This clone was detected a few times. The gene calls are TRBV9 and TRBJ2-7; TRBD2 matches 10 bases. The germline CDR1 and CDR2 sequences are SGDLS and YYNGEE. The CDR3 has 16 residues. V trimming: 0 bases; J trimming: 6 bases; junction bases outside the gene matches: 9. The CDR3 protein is CASSVGDGLAGVEQYF. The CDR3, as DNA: TGTGCCAGCAGCGTAGGGGACGGGCTAGCGGGAGTCGAGCAGTACTTC.

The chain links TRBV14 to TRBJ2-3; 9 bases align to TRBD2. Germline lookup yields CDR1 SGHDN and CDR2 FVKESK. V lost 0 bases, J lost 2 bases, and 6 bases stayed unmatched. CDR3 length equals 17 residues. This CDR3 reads CASSQEFGTSLTDTQYF. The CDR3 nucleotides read TGTGCCAGCAGCCAAGAATTCGGGACTAGCCTCACAGATACGCAGTATTTT.